Following are 22 T cell receptor beta chains from one sample sequenced in a study of blood T cell repertoires in COVID-19. The table came from immunoSEQ multiplex PCR; TCRdb's copy has only in-frame clones and leaves some out. Seen here are 300,000 to 350,000 clones, roughly 88% observed once, and the top ten hold less than 5.5%. The sample taken for sequencing was PBMCs or T cells enriched from blood (not recorded which). These receptors all come from a young man who had recovered from COVID-19.

This clone was counted only a few times. The V gene is TRBV5-1, the J gene TRBJ1-3; D ambiguous. The ends were cut back, 0 bases at V and 0 bases at J, with 4 bases in the middle. Germline V gives CDR1 SGHRS, CDR2 YFSETQ. The CDR3 covers 14 residues. The CDR3 is CASSLESSGNTIYF. The CDR3 nucleotides are TGCGCCAGCAGCTTGGAGAGCTCTGGAAACACCATATATTTT.

The chain links TRBV2 to TRBJ2-2, with TRBD1 as a possible D gene (5 bases). Between the trimmed V and J ends, which lost 3 bases and 5 bases, there was a span of 13 bases. The CDR3 contains 15 residues. Germline CDR1 is SNHLY and CDR2 is FYNNEI. CDR3 region: CASSEVPAGTGELFF. In nucleotides, the CDR3 is TGTGCCAGCAGTGAGGTTCCGGCAGGGACCGGGGAGCTGTTTTTT.

This sequence joins TRBV6-2 or TRBV6-3 and TRBJ1-1; TRBD1 matches 9 bases. Trimming at V came to 6 bases and at J to 0 bases, leaving 29 bases not matched to a gene. The germline V gene has CDR1 MNHEY and CDR2 SVGEGT. The CDR3 loop spans 23 amino acids. The CDR3 bases are TGTGCCAGCAGCCCCGACTCCATTTTACAGGGGGCCTTTACTCGACCCATGAACACTGAAGCTTTCTTT. It translates to CASSPDSILQGAFTRPMNTEAFF.

V usage is TRBV5-6 and J usage is TRBJ2-3, with D perhaps TRBD1 (5 bases). Between the trimmed V and J ends, which lost 4 bases and 0 bases, there was a span of 12 bases. Per germline, CDR1 SGHDT and CDR2 YYEEEE. The CDR3 length is 15 residues. The CDR3 reads CASSRQTLSTDTQYF. CDR3 nucleotide sequence: TGTGCCAGCAGCCGACAGACACTCAGCACAGATACGCAGTATTTT.

The chain carries TRBV3-1 (or the pseudogene TRBV3-2) and TRBJ2-3; D not resolved. Deletions cut 0 bases from V and 4 bases from J, with 8 bases between. In germline, CDR1 is LGHDT, CDR2 YNNKEL (reference sequence). The CDR3 length is 14 residues. CDR3 sequence: CASSQDLLADTQYF. The CDR3 nucleotides read TGTGCCAGCAGCCAAGATCTATTGGCAGATACGCAGTATTTT.

CDR3 in DNA: TGTGCCAGCAGCCAAGGAGTCTATGGCTACACCTTC. Translation gives CASSQGVYGYTF. The chain combines TRBV3-1 (or the pseudogene TRBV3-2) with TRBJ1-2; no definite D call. Deletions cut 1 base from V and 4 bases from J, with 4 bases between. The CDR3 runs 12 residues. Germline V gene lookup returns CDR1 LGHDT and CDR2 YNNKEL (reference sequence).

This clone appeared once. The chain combines TRBV28 with TRBJ2-7, with D possibly being TRBD1 (6 bases). V was trimmed by 7 bases and J by 3 bases, leaving 16 bases between them. CDR1 and CDR2 from the germline V gene are MDHEN and SYDVKM. The CDR3 is 14 residues long. CDR3 residues: CASNPARGFYEQYF. The DNA for the CDR3 is TGTGCCAGCAATCCTGCGAGGGGGTTCTACGAGCAGTACTTC.

The V call is TRBV19, the J call TRBJ2-2, with a weak D call TRBD2 (5 bases). Germline CDR1 reads LNHDA; CDR2 reads SQIVND (reference sequence). CDR3 length: 15 amino acids. V shed 7 bases and J shed 6 bases, with 18 bases lying between them. As DNA, the CDR3 is TGTGCCAGTATCGTAACCAGTTCGGGGTCCGGGGAGCTGTTTTTT. Translation gives CASIVTSSGSGELFF.

The chain has TRBV3-1 (or the pseudogene TRBV3-2) and TRBJ2-5; TRBD2 matches 8 bases. Germline CDR1 is LGHDT and CDR2 is YNNKEL (reference sequence). This CDR3 region has 14 residues. J gave up 3 bases and V 1 base, and 1 base lay outside the gene matches. CDR3 DNA: TGTGCCAGCAGCCAAGCGGGGGGGAAAGAGACCCAGTACTTC. Its translation: CASSQAGGKETQYF.

This clone has a single count. The chain joins TRBV28 to TRBJ2-3; TRBD2 matches at 7 bases. Germline V gene sequence: CDR1 MDHEN, CDR2 SYDVKM. V was clipped by 6 bases and J by 0 bases; unmatched bases: 12. The CDR3 extends over 17 amino acids. CDR3 protein: CASSFLTGGRSTDTQYF. CDR3 bases: TGTGCCAGCAGCTTCTTAACGGGGGGACGGAGCACAGATACGCAGTATTTT.

The V and J genes are TRBV5-1 and TRBJ2-5; 9 positions match TRBD1. This CDR3 has 15 residues. CDR1 is SGHRS, CDR2 YFSETQ, per germline. The V segment lost 2 bases and the J segment 5 bases; nucleotides outside the gene matches: 7. The chain's CDR3 is CASSFQDRGRETQYF. In nucleotides, the CDR3 is TGCGCCAGCAGCTTTCAGGACAGGGGTCGGGAGACCCAGTACTTC.

This clone was observed once. CDR3 in DNA: TGTGCCAGCAGCTTGGTGGCAGGGTACGATCAGCCCCAGCATTTT. Its protein product is CASSLVAGYDQPQHF. This sequence joins TRBV5-5 and TRBJ1-5, with D tentatively TRBD1 (5 bases). Germline assignment: CDR1 SGHKS and CDR2 YYEKEE (reference sequence). The V end was cut by 0 bases, the J end by 5 bases, with 12 bases between. CDR3 size: 15 residues.

This clone was seen just once. The gene calls are TRBV6-5 and TRBJ2-1; D possibly corresponds to TRBD2 (5 bases). Germline V lookup: CDR1 MNHEY, CDR2 SVGAGI. The CDR3 spans 14 residues. With 4 bases removed from V and 7 bases from J, the gap between germline ends came to 14 bases. The CDR3: CASSLRTAANEQFF. The CDR3 coding sequence is TGTGCCAGCAGTTTGAGGACTGCCGCGAATGAGCAGTTCTTC.

In nucleotides, the CDR3 is TGTGCCAGCAGCACTGGGACAGGGAAGGACGGCTACACCTTC. As protein: CASSTGTGKDGYTF. The rearrangement links TRBV13 to TRBJ1-2, with 9 bases identical to TRBD1. J gave up 8 bases and V 5 bases, and 9 bases lay outside the gene matches. The CDR3 runs to 14 residues. Germline V gene data show CDR1 as PRHDT and CDR2 as FYEKMQ (reference sequence).

V usage is TRBV2 and J usage is TRBJ2-1; possible D gene TRBD1, 6 bases. Trimming cost V 6 bases and J 5 bases, with 8 bases left between them. CDR1 is SNHLY and CDR2 is FYNNEI in the germline V gene. The CDR3 is 12 amino acids. CDR3 bases: TGTGCCAGCAGACAGGGTCACAATGAGCAGTTCTTC. Protein sequence: CASRQGHNEQFF.

The rearrangement uses TRBV10-1 and TRBJ2-1; TRBD1 aligns across 8 bases. Germline CDR1 is WNHNN and CDR2 is SYGVQD (reference sequence). This CDR3 spans 15 amino acids. V gave up 0 bases and J gave up 9 bases; unmatched junction bases: 7. The CDR3 region is CASSESPRTGSEQFF. CDR3 DNA sequence: TGCGCCAGCAGTGAGTCTCCGCGGACAGGGAGTGAGCAGTTCTTC.

The gene calls are TRBV15 and TRBJ1-2; 8 nucleotides line up with TRBD1. CDR1 is LNHNV, CDR2 YYDKDF, per germline (reference sequence). J lost 4 bases, V lost 0 bases, and 7 bases had no gene match. The CDR3 is 16 residues long. As DNA, the CDR3 is TGTGCCACCAGCAGAGACCCACAGGGGGGGGCCTATGGCTACACCTTC. The encoded protein is CATSRDPQGGAYGYTF.

This chain links TRBV2 with TRBJ2-1; TRBD2 agrees at 8 bases. Trimming at V came to 6 bases and at J to 4 bases, leaving 5 bases not matched to a gene. Germline assignment: CDR1 SNHLY and CDR2 FYNNEI. The CDR3 has 14 residues. CDR3 bases: TGTGCCAGCAGATTAGCGGGGTTTTACAATGAGCAGTTCTTC. Protein: CASRLAGFYNEQFF.

V gene TRBV5-4 combines with J gene TRBJ2-1; D uncertain. V lost 2 bases and J lost 0, with 12 bases in between. In germline, CDR1 is SGHNT, CDR2 YYREEE (reference sequence). This CDR3 has 16 amino acids. The DNA for the CDR3 is TGTGCCAGCAGCTTCCCAAGTGGTAGCTCCTACAATGAGCAGTTCTTC. The encoded protein is CASSFPSGSSYNEQFF.

CDR3 protein: CASSLAGSNGYTF. The DNA for the CDR3 is TGCGCCAGCAGCTTGGCCGGGAGCAATGGCTACACCTTC. The V and J genes are TRBV5-1 and TRBJ1-2; D not resolved. V was clipped by 0 bases and J by 6 bases, with 9 bases between them. Germline V gene lookup returns CDR1 SGHRS and CDR2 YFSETQ. The CDR3 is 13 amino acids.

The V gene is TRBV19, the J gene TRBJ1-2, with a possible D match to TRBD1 (6 bases). CDR3 length: 14 residues. The germline V and J ends were trimmed by 7 bases and 5 bases, with 17 bases remaining between them. Germline CDR1 reads LNHDA; CDR2 reads SQIVND (reference sequence). This CDR3 reads CASKYGPGDYGYTF. The CDR3 bases are TGTGCCAGTAAATATGGACCAGGGGATTATGGCTACACCTTC.

This chain links TRBV30 with TRBJ1-2; no clear D. CDR1 is GTSNPN, CDR2 SVGIG, per germline (reference sequence). This CDR3 comprises 14 residues. V was trimmed by 0 bases and J by 0 bases, leaving 8 bases between them. The CDR3 here is CAWSVGKANYGYTF. In DNA form, the CDR3 reads TGTGCCTGGAGTGTGGGCAAAGCTAACTATGGCTACACCTTC. Supplemented by reference TRBV30 and TRBJ1-2, the full variable domain reads SQTIHQWPATLVQPVGSPLSLECTVEGTSNPNLYWYRQAAGRGLQLLFYSVGIGQISSEVPQNLSASRPQDRQFILSSKKLLLSDSGFYLCAWSVGKANYGYTFGSGTRLTVV.